These 19 T cell receptor beta chains were all obtained from the same sample, sequenced in a study of blood T cell repertoires in COVID-19. Profiling relied on immunoSEQ multiplex PCR, and the TCRdb table lists in-frame clones only, not all of them. The table includes more than 95,000 clones, around nine tenths detected once. The sequencing input was peripheral blood. The receptors stem from a woman of 80 years or more with acute or convalescent COVID-19.

The chain is built from TRBV6-6 and TRBJ2-3; TRBD2 agrees at 9 bases. CDR3 length: 15 amino acids. Germline V gene data show CDR1 as MNHNY and CDR2 as SVGAGI (reference sequence). V trimming: 6 bases; J trimming: 1 base; junction bases outside the gene matches: 5. This CDR3 reads CASRSSGGRTDTQYF. CDR3 nucleotide sequence: TGTGCCAGCAGATCCAGCGGGGGGCGCACAGATACGCAGTATTTT.

The chain carries TRBV28 and TRBJ2-2, with 8 bases fitting TRBD2. The CDR3 is made up of 13 amino acids. Germline CDR1 and CDR2: MDHEN and SYDVKM. V lost 8 bases, J lost 5 bases, and 4 bases stayed unmatched. In DNA form, the CDR3 reads TGTGCCAGCCGGACTAGCAGGACCGGGGAGCTGTTTTTT. Its translation: CASRTSRTGELFF.

The genes are TRBV5-1 and TRBJ2-7; the match to TRBD2 covers 7 bases. The V segment lost 3 bases and the J segment 3 bases; nucleotides outside the gene matches: 6. CDR3 length equals 14 residues. The V gene's germline CDR1 is SGHRS and CDR2 YFSETQ. CDR3 sequence reads: CASSYQTSSYEQYF. DNA for the CDR3: TGCGCCAGCAGCTACCAGACTAGCAGCTACGAGCAGTACTTC.

This chain links TRBV6-4 with TRBJ2-1; 12 bases line up with TRBD2. The V gene's germline CDR1 is MRHNA and CDR2 SNTAGT. The V gene end was trimmed by 4 bases and the J gene end by 8 bases; junction bases not matched to a gene: 6. The CDR3 length is 15 residues. CDR3 region: CASSGRLAGVDEQFF. The CDR3 nucleotides read TGTGCCAGCAGTGGCCGACTAGCGGGAGTTGATGAGCAGTTCTTC.

The V gene is TRBV7-9, the J gene TRBJ2-7; the match to TRBD1 covers 7 bases. Germline V gene data show CDR1 as SEHNR and CDR2 as FQNEAQ (reference sequence). V gave up 1 base and J gave up 2 bases; unmatched junction bases: 8. The CDR3 consists of 16 residues. For the CDR3, the DNA is TGTGCCAGCAGCTTAGGCCCACAGGGGAGCCCCTACGAGCAGTACTTC. It codes for CASSLGPQGSPYEQYF.

This clone was picked up one time. The chain couples TRBV9 to TRBJ2-5, with 8 nucleotides matching TRBD2. J gave up 4 bases and V 4 bases, and 15 bases lay outside the gene matches. The CDR3 covers 17 residues. The germline gives CDR1 SGDLS, CDR2 YYNGEE. The CDR3 DNA follows: TGTGCCAGCAGCCTTAGGGGCGCGGGAGGCCGGGGAGAGACCCAGTACTTC. Its protein product is CASSLRGAGGRGETQYF.

V is TRBV6-1 and J is TRBJ1-1; 7 bases are a match to TRBD1. V was clipped by 3 bases and J by 5 bases; unmatched bases: 6. The germline CDR1 and CDR2 sequences are MNHNS and SASEGT. This CDR3 has 14 residues. CDR3: CASSEEGARTEAFF. Here the CDR3 DNA reads TGTGCCAGCAGTGAGGAGGGGGCGAGAACTGAAGCTTTCTTT.

This chain joins TRBV27 and TRBJ2-1; a weak D match, TRBD1 (5 bases). This CDR3 comprises 15 residues. Germline V CDR1 and CDR2: MNHEY, SMNVEV (reference sequence). V was cut by 5 bases and J by 3 bases, with 14 bases left in between. CDR3: CASSPQASLYNEQFF. The CDR3 nucleotides are TGTGCCAGCAGTCCACAGGCGTCCCTCTACAATGAGCAGTTCTTC.

The chain is built from TRBV21-1 and TRBJ2-7; the DNA was not compared with TRBD2, the D call given in the table. TRBV21-1 is a documented pseudogene. The CDR3 spans 17 residues. The CDR3 region is CASRDRYGLAGTYEQYF. As DNA, the CDR3 is TGTGCCAGTCGGGACAGGTACGGACTAGCGGGGACCTACGAGCAGTACTTC.

The CDR3 protein is CASNDRGNYGYTF. The CDR3 coding sequence is TGTGCCAGCAACGACAGGGGAAACTATGGCTACACCTTC. J is TRBJ1-2 and V is TRBV7-9; 8 bases align to TRBD1. The CDR3 is made up of 13 amino acids. Trimming took 7 bases from V and 2 from J; bases not matched to a gene: 3. The germline CDR1 and CDR2 sequences are SEHNR and FQNEAQ (reference sequence).

This clone appeared once. The chain uses TRBV7-2 and TRBJ2-2, with 11 bases aligning to TRBD2. The CDR3 consists of 19 residues. Trimming took 5 bases from V and 4 from J; bases not matched to a gene: 15. Looked up from germline, CDR1 is SGHTA and CDR2 is FQGNSA. Here the CDR3 reads CASSPSFYSGGAATGELFF. The CDR3 DNA reads TGTGCCAGCAGCCCAAGTTTCTATAGCGGGGGGGCGGCCACCGGGGAGCTGTTTTTT.

The chain has TRBV6-5 and TRBJ2-7, with 7 bases matching TRBD1. The CDR3 loop spans 14 amino acids. Germline V CDR1 and CDR2: MNHEY, SVGAGI. Trimming took 6 bases from V and 1 from J; bases not matched to a gene: 6. CDR3: CASRPSQGSYEQYF. CDR3 in DNA: TGTGCCAGCAGACCATCACAGGGGTCCTACGAGCAGTACTTC.

This chain connects TRBV7-2 to TRBJ2-5, with 8 positions matching TRBD2. This CDR3 spans 17 amino acids. J lost 3 bases, V lost 6 bases, and 15 bases had no gene match. CDR1 is SGHTA and CDR2 is FQGNSA in the germline V gene. Here the CDR3 DNA reads TGTGCCAGCAGTTTTTCCTACCCGGGGCGGGGGGAAGAGACCCAGTACTTC. Amino acid sequence: CASSFSYPGRGEETQYF.

The chain is built from TRBV19 and TRBJ1-4; D possibly corresponds to TRBD1 (5 bases). V gave up 4 bases and J gave up 2 bases, with 11 bases separating them. The CDR3 length is 15 residues. The germline V gene has CDR1 LNHDA and CDR2 SQIVND (reference sequence). The CDR3 nucleotides read TGTGCCAGTAGTACCCACAGGAATACTAATGAAAAACTGTTTTTT. It is translated as CASSTHRNTNEKLFF.

This chain uses TRBV4-2 with TRBJ1-1, with TRBD1 identical over 8 bases. J gave up 8 bases and V 3 bases, and 8 bases lay outside the gene matches. There are 14 residues in the CDR3. Germline lookup yields CDR1 LGHNA and CDR2 YNFKEQ. The CDR3: CASSHPGTGEEAFF. The CDR3 DNA reads as TGTGCCAGCAGCCACCCTGGGACAGGAGAGGAAGCTTTCTTT.

This chain joins TRBV19 and TRBJ2-3, with 13 bases fitting TRBD2. Germline V gene data show CDR1 as LNHDA and CDR2 as SQIVND (reference sequence). Trimming cost V 4 bases and J 0 bases; bases outside gene matches: 7. This CDR3 comprises 18 residues. CDR3 nucleotide sequence: TGTGCCAGTAGTACCCGACTAGCGGGAGGAGCAAGCACAGATACGCAGTATTTT. Residues: CASSTRLAGGASTDTQYF. Full variable domain (rest looked up from reference TRBV19 and TRBJ2-3): DGGITQSPKYLFRKEGQNVTLSCEQNLNHDAMYWYRQDPGQGLRLIYYSQIVNDFQKGDIAEGYSVSREKKESFPLTVTSAQKNPTAFYLCASSTRLAGGASTDTQYFGPGTRLTVL.

V usage is TRBV27 and J usage is TRBJ2-3; D might be TRBD2 (5 bases). The CDR3 extends over 14 amino acids. The V end lost 2 bases, the J end lost 0 bases, and 6 bases lay between the germline ends. Germline loops: CDR1 MNHEY, CDR2 SMNVEV (reference sequence). CDR3 in amino acids: CASSLRGSTDTQYF. In nucleotides, the CDR3 is TGTGCCAGCAGTTTACGGGGTAGCACAGATACGCAGTATTTT.

The CDR3 bases are TGCGCCAGCAGCCAAGATAGGGACAGGGCAGGGGAGCAGTTCTTC. The encoded protein is CASSQDRDRAGEQFF. V and J are TRBV4-3 and TRBJ2-1, with 9 nucleotides matching TRBD1. V trimming: 0 bases; J trimming: 10 bases; junction bases outside the gene matches: 7. Germline V gives CDR1 LGHNA, CDR2 YSLEER. The CDR3 has 15 residues.

This clone was seen a single time. The chain combines TRBV11-2 with TRBJ2-1; 10 bases match TRBD2. This CDR3 is 17 amino acids long. CDR1 and CDR2 from the germline V gene are SGHAT and FQNNGV. The trim removed 5 bases at V and 8 bases at J, leaving 15 bases unmatched. CDR3 in amino acids: CASSRIEASGGVDEQFF. CDR3 in DNA: TGTGCCAGCAGCAGGATTGAGGCTAGCGGGGGAGTGGATGAGCAGTTCTTC.